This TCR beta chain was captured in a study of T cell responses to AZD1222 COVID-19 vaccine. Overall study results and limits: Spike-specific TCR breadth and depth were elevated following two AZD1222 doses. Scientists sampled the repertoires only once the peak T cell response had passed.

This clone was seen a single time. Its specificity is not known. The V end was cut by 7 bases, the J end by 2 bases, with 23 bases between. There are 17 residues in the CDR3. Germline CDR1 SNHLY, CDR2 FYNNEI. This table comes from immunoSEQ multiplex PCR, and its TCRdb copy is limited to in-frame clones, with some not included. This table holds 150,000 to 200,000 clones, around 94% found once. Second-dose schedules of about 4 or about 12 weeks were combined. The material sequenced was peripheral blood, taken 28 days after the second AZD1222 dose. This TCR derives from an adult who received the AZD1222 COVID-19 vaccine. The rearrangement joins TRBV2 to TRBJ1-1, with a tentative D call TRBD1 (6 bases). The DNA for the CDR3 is TGTGCCAGCATGGGGGCACAGGGAACAAACCCAAACACTGAAGCTTTCTTT. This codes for CASMGAQGTNPNTEAFF.